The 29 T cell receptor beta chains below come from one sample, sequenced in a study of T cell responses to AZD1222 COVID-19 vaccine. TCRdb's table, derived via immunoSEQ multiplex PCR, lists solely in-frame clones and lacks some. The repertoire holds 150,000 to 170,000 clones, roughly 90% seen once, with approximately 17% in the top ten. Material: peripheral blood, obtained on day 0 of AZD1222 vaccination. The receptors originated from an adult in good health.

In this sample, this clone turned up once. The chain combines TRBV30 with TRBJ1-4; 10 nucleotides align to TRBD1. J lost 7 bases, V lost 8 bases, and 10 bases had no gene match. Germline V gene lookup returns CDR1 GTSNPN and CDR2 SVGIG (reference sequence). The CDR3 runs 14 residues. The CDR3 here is CAQQPDRGREKLFF. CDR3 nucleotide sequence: TGTGCCCAACAGCCCGACAGGGGGCGTGAAAAACTGTTTTTT.

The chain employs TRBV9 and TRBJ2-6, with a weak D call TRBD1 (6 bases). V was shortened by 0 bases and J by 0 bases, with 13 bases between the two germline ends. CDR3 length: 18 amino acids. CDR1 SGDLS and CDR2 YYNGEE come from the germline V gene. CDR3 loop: CASSVARVQGSGANVLTF. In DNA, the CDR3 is TGTGCCAGCAGCGTAGCTCGGGTACAGGGCTCTGGGGCCAACGTCCTGACTTTC.

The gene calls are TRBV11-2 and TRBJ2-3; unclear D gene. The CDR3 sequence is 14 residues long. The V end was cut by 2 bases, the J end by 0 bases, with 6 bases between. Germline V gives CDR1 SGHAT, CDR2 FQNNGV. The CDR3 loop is CASSLTGSTDTQYF. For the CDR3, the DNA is TGTGCCAGCAGCTTAACGGGTAGCACAGATACGCAGTATTTT.

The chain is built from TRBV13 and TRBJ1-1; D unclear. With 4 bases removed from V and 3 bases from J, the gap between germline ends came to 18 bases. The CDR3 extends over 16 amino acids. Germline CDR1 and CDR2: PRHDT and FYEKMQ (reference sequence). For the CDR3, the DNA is TGTGCCAGCAGCTCCGTGGGCGGCAGTGAGGACACTGAAGCTTTCTTT. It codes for CASSSVGGSEDTEAFF. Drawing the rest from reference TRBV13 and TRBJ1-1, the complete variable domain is AAGVIQSPRHLIKEKRETATLKCYPIPRHDTVYWYQQGPGQDPQFLISFYEKMQSDKGSIPDRFSAQQFSDYHSELNMSSLELGDSALYFCASSSVGGSEDTEAFFGQGTRLTVV.

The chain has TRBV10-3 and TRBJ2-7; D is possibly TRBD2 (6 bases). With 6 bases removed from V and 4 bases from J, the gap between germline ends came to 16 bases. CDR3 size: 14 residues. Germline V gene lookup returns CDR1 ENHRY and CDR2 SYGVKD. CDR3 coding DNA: TGTGCCATCAGCCGCCGGGGGTTACCTTACGAGCAGTACTTC. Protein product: CAISRRGLPYEQYF.

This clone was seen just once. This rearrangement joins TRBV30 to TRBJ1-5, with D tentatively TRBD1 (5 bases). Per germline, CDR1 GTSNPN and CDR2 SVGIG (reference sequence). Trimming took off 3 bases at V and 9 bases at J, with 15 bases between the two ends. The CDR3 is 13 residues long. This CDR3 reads CAWSLGENGPQHF. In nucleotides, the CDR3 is TGTGCCTGGAGCCTGGGGGAGAATGGGCCCCAGCATTTT.

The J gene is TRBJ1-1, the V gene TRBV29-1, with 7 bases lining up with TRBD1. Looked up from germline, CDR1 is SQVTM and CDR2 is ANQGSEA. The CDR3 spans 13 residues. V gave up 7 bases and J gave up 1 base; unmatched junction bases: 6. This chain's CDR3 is CSASRDRNTEAFF. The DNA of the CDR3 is TGCAGCGCGTCCCGGGACAGGAACACTGAAGCTTTCTTT.

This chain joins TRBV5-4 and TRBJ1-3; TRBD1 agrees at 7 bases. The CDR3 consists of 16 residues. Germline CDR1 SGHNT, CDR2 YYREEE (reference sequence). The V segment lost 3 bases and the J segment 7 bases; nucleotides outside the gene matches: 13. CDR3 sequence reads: CASSSGQTLSENTIYF. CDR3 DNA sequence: TGTGCCAGCAGCTCGGGACAGACCCTCTCCGAGAACACCATATATTTT.

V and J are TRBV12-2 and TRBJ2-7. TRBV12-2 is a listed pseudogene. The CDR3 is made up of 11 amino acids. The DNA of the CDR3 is TGTGCAAGTCGCTTAGCTTGCGAGCAGTACTTC. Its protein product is CASRLACEQYF.

The CDR3 sequence is CATSLVRRGTEAFF. For the CDR3, the DNA is TGTGCCACCAGTCTGGTTCGACGGGGCACTGAAGCTTTCTTT. This sequence joins TRBV15 and TRBJ1-1; D is ambiguous. Trimming pared 6 bases from V and 4 bases from J, leaving 15 bases between. The length of the CDR3 is 14 residues. Germline lookup yields CDR1 LNHNV and CDR2 YYDKDF (reference sequence).

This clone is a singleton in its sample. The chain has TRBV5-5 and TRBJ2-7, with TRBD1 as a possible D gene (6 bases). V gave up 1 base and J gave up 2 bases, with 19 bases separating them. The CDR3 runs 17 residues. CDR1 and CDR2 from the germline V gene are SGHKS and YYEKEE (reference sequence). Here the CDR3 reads CASSLRVEGNRAYEQYF. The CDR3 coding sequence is TGTGCCAGCAGCTTGAGAGTTGAGGGCAACAGGGCCTACGAGCAGTACTTC.

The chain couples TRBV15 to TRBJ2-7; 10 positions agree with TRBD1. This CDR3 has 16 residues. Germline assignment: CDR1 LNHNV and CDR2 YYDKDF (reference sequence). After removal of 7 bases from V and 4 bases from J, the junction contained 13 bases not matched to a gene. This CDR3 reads CATTKMSGTGAYEQYF. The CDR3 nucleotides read TGTGCCACCACCAAAATGAGCGGGACAGGGGCGTACGAGCAGTACTTC.

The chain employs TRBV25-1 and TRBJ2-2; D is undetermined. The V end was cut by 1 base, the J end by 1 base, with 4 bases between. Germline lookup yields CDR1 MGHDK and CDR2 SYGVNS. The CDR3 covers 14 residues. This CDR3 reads CASSESLNTGELFF. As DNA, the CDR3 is TGTGCCAGCAGTGAATCACTGAACACCGGGGAGCTGTTTTTT.

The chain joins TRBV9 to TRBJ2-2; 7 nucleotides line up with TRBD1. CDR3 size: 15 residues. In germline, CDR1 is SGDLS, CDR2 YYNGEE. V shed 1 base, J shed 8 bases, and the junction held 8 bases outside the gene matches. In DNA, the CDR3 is TGTGCCAGCAGCGTATGGCAGGGGGAAACGGGGGAGCTGTTTTTT. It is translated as CASSVWQGETGELFF.

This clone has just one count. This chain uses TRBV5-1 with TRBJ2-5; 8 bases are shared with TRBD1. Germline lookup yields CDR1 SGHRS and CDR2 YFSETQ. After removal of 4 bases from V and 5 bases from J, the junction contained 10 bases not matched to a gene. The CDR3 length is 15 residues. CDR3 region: CASSLGQGAYETQYF. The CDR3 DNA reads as TGCGCCAGCAGCCTCGGGCAGGGGGCTTACGAGACCCAGTACTTC.

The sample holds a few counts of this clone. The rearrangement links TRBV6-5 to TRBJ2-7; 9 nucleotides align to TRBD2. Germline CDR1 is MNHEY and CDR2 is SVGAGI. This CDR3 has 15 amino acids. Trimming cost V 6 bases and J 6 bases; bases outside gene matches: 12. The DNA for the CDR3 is TGTGCCAGCAGAGGCGGGAGGGCCGGGACTGGCGAGCAGTACTTC. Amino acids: CASRGGRAGTGEQYF.

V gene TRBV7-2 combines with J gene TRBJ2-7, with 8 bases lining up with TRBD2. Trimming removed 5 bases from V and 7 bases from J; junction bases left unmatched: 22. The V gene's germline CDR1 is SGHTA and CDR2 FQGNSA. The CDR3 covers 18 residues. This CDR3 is CASSPPEVRGGPVFEQYF. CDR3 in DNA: TGTGCCAGCAGCCCACCCGAGGTTCGGGGGGGGCCGGTATTTGAGCAGTACTTC.

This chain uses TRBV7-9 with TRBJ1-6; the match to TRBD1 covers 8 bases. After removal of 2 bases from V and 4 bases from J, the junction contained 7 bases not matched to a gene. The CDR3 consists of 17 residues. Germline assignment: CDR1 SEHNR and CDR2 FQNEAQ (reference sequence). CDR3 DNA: TGTGCCAGCAGCTTATCCCAGGGGGCCGGTTATAATTCACCCCTCCACTTT. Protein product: CASSLSQGAGYNSPLHF.

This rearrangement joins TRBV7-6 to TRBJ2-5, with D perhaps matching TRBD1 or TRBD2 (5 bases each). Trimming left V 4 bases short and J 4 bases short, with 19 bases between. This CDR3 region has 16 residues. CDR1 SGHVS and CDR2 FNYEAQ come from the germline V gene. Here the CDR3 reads CASSSHGGDLGETQYF. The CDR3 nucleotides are TGTGCCAGCAGCTCGCACGGTGGGGACCTGGGAGAGACCCAGTACTTC.

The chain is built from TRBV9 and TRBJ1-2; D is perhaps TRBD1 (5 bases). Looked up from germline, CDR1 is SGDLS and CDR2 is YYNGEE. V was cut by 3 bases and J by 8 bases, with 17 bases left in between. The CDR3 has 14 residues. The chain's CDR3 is CASSAVGETWGYTF. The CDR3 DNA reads TGTGCCAGCAGCGCCGTAGGGGAGACATGGGGCTACACCTTC.

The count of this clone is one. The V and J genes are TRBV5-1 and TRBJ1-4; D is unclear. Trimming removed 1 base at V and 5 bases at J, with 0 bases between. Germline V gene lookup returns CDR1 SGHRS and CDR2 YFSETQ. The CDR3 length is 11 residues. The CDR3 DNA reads TGCGCCAGCAGCTTGAATGAAAAACTGTTTTTT. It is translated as CASSLNEKLFF.

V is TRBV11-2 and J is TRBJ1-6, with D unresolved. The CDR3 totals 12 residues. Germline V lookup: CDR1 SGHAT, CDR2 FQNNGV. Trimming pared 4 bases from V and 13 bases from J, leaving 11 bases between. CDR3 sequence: CASSWGEAPLHF. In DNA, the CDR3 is TGTGCCAGCAGCTGGGGAGAGGCCCCCCTCCACTTT. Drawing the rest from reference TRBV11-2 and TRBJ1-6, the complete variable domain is EAGVAQSPRYKIIEKRQSVAFWCNPISGHATLYWYQQILGQGPKLLIQFQNNGVVDDSQLPKDRFSAERLKGVDSTLKIQPAKLEDSAVYLCASSWGEAPLHFGNGTRLTVT.

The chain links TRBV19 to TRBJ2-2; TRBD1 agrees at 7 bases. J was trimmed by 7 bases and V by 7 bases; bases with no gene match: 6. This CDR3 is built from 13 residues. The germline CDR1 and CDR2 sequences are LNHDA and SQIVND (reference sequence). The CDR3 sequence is CASTRQGGGELFF. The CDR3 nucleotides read TGTGCCAGTACCCGACAGGGCGGCGGGGAGCTGTTTTTT.

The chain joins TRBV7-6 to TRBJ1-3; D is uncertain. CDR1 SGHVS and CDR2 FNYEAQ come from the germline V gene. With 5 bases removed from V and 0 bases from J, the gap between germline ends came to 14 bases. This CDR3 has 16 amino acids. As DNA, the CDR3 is TGTGCCAGCAGCCCGATCCCACGCAGCTCTGGAAACACCATATATTTT. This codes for CASSPIPRSSGNTIYF.

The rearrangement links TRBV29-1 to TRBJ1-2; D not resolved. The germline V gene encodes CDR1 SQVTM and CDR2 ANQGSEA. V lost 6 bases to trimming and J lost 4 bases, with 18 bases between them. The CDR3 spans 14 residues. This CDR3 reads CSVPAGIYSYGYTF. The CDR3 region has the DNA TGCAGCGTCCCCGCCGGAATTTATTCCTATGGCTACACCTTC.

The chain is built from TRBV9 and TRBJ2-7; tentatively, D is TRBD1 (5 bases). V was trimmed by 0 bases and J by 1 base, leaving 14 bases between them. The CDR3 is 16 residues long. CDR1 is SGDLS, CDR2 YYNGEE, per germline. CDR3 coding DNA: TGTGCCAGCAGCGTAGGGGGCGACCTCACATCCTACGAGCAGTACTTC. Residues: CASSVGGDLTSYEQYF. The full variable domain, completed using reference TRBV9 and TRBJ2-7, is DSGVTQTPKHLITATGQRVTLRCSPRSGDLSVYWYQQSLDQGLQFLIQYYNGEERAKGNILERFSAQQFPDLHSELNLSSLELGDSALYFCASSVGGDLTSYEQYFGPGTRLTVT.

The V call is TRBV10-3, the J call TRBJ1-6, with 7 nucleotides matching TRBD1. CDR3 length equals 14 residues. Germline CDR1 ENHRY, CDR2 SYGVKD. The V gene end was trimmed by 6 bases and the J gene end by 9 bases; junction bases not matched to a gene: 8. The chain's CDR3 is CAIRPGTEGSPLHF. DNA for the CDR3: TGTGCCATCAGACCAGGGACAGAGGGTTCACCCCTCCACTTT.

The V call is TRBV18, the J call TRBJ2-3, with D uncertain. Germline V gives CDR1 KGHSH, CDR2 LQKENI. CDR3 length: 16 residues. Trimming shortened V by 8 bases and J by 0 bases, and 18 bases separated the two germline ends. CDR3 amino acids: CASGTTPTTSTDTQYF. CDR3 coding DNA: TGTGCCAGCGGTACGACTCCGACGACTAGCACAGATACGCAGTATTTT.

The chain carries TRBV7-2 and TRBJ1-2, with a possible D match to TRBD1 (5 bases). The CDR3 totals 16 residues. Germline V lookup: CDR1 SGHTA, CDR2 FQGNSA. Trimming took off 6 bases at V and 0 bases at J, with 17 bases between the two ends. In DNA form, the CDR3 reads TGTGCCAGCAGAATAGTCACAGGCGGAGCTAACTATGGCTACACCTTC. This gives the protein CASRIVTGGANYGYTF.